The 21 T cell receptor beta chains in this list originate from one sample, sequenced in a study of blood T cell repertoires in COVID-19. Data came from immunoSEQ multiplex PCR; TCRdb stores just in-frame clones and leaves some out. The sample lists about 140,000 clones, roughly 80% occurring once. Sequenced: peripheral blood. The source of these receptors is an older woman with acute or convalescent COVID-19.

The V call is TRBV5-1, the J call TRBJ1-1, with unresolved D. The CDR3 runs to 15 residues. Germline loops: CDR1 SGHRS, CDR2 YFSETQ. Trimming took 4 bases from V and 1 from J, leaving 14 bases between them. The CDR3 loop reads CASSRRQAGNTEAFF. CDR3 DNA sequence: TGCGCCAGCAGCAGGCGGCAGGCGGGGAACACTGAAGCTTTCTTT.

At least ten counts were recorded for this clone. The chain uses TRBV5-1 and TRBJ1-4, with TRBD1 identical over 7 bases. This CDR3 is 15 amino acids long. Germline V lookup: CDR1 SGHRS, CDR2 YFSETQ. With V trimmed by 3 bases and J by 8 bases, 10 bases remained unmatched. The CDR3: CASSYLGQPIEKLFF. The CDR3, as DNA: TGCGCCAGCAGCTACCTGGGACAGCCCATAGAAAAACTGTTTTTT.

A remark on this clone: This CDR3 is also generated by other DNA sequences in the sample. The chain joins TRBV5-8 to TRBJ1-3; 7 nucleotides agree with TRBD1. Trimming took 5 bases from V and 4 from J; bases not matched to a gene: 6. Germline V gene lookup returns CDR1 SGHTS and CDR2 YDEGEE. CDR3 length: 14 residues. The CDR3 sequence: CASSLTGLGNTIYF. The CDR3 nucleotides are TGTGCCAGCAGTCTGACAGGGCTCGGAAACACCATATATTTT. Full variable domain (remainder filled in from reference TRBV5-8 and TRBJ1-3): EAGVTQSPTHLIKTRGQQATLRCSPISGHTSVYWYQQALGLGLQFLLWYDEGEERNRGNFPPRFSGRQFPNYSSELNVNALELEDSALYLCASSLTGLGNTIYFGEGSWLTVV.

The chain's CDR3 is CASSSGLGAQETQYF. The CDR3 bases are TGTGCCAGCAGCTCCGGTTTGGGGGCCCAAGAGACCCAGTACTTC. The chain combines TRBV7-3 with TRBJ2-5; TRBD1 is a possible D gene (6 bases). V gave up 4 bases and J gave up 1 base, with 13 bases separating them. Germline assignment: CDR1 SGHTA and CDR2 FQGTGA. The CDR3 loop spans 15 amino acids.

The table lists this clone with a few counts. This chain connects TRBV2 to TRBJ1-5; 8 bases agree with TRBD1. Trimming removed 6 bases from V and 7 bases from J; junction bases left unmatched: 5. Germline CDR1 SNHLY, CDR2 FYNNEI. The CDR3 spans 13 residues. The CDR3 DNA sequence: TGTGCCAGCAGGGACAGGGAGAACCAGCCCCAGCATTTT. Protein product: CASRDRENQPQHF.

The chain uses TRBV19 and TRBJ2-2, with 7 bases identical to TRBD2. V was pared by 4 bases and J by 5 bases, with 7 bases of the junction left unmatched. CDR1 and CDR2 from the germline V gene are LNHDA and SQIVND (reference sequence). CDR3 length: 15 amino acids. The CDR3 protein is CASSNPGGLTGELFF. The CDR3 nucleotides read TGTGCCAGTAGTAACCCGGGAGGACTTACCGGGGAGCTGTTTTTT.

The chain links TRBV7-9 to TRBJ2-1; 9 positions match TRBD1. CDR1 SEHNR and CDR2 FQNEAQ come from the germline V gene (reference sequence). J gave up 7 bases and V 6 bases, and 10 bases lay outside the gene matches. The CDR3 is 15 residues long. The CDR3 DNA reads as TGTGCCAGCAGGATACAGGGGGCGGGATTGAATGAGCAGTTCTTC. Translated: CASRIQGAGLNEQFF.

This clone was recorded once. This chain links TRBV5-5 with TRBJ2-1, with TRBD2 identical over 9 bases. Germline CDR1 is SGHKS and CDR2 is YYEKEE (reference sequence). V lost 0 bases to trimming and J lost 15 bases; unmatched junction nucleotides: 10. The CDR3 runs to 14 residues. This CDR3 is CASSLADEGTSWFF. In nucleotides, the CDR3 is TGTGCCAGCAGCTTGGCCGACGAGGGGACTAGCTGGTTCTTC. Drawing the rest from reference TRBV5-5 and TRBJ2-1, the complete variable domain is DAGVTQSPTHLIKTRGQQVTLRCSPISGHKSVSWYQQVLGQGPQFIFQYYEKEERGRGNFPDRFSARQFPNYSSELNVNALLLGDSALYLCASSLADEGTSWFFGPGTRLTVL.

This rearrangement joins TRBV9 to TRBJ2-5; TRBD2 matches 13 bases. The V gene's germline CDR1 is SGDLS and CDR2 YYNGEE. V trimming: 3 bases; J trimming: 4 bases; junction bases outside the gene matches: 6. CDR3 length: 16 amino acids. CDR3 bases: TGTGCCAGCAGCGCTACCGGGACTAGCGGGATAGAGACCCAGTACTTC. Its translation: CASSATGTSGIETQYF.

The gene calls are TRBV6-6 and TRBJ2-4; D may be TRBD1 (5 bases). V lost 5 bases to trimming and J lost 2 bases, with 13 bases between them. In germline, CDR1 is MNHNY, CDR2 SVGAGI (reference sequence). This CDR3 is built from 15 residues. The CDR3 nucleotides are TGTGCCAGCAGTCCTATCGACAGTACCAAAAACATTCAGTACTTC. Amino acid sequence: CASSPIDSTKNIQYF.

The V call is TRBV30, the J call TRBJ2-7; D possibly corresponds to TRBD1 (5 bases). The CDR3 runs to 19 residues. Germline V gives CDR1 GTSNPN, CDR2 SVGIG (reference sequence). V was cut by 3 bases and J by 0 bases, with 27 bases left in between. CDR3 loop: CAWSSASGLGVLSSYEQYF. In DNA, the CDR3 is TGTGCCTGGAGCTCCGCGAGTGGGCTAGGGGTTCTCAGCTCCTACGAGCAGTACTTC. Full variable domain (missing parts from reference TRBV30 and TRBJ2-7): SQTIHQWPATLVQPVGSPLSLECTVEGTSNPNLYWYRQAAGRGLQLLFYSVGIGQISSEVPQNLSASRPQDRQFILSSKKLLLSDSGFYLCAWSSASGLGVLSSYEQYFGPGTRLTVT.

The chain employs TRBV7-2 and TRBJ2-7; 8 bases map to TRBD1. CDR1 and CDR2 from the germline V gene are SGHTA and FQGNSA. J was trimmed by 2 bases and V by 3 bases; bases with no gene match: 3. The CDR3 runs 14 residues. CDR3 residues: CASSLRQGTYEQYF. The CDR3 bases are TGTGCCAGCAGCTTGAGACAGGGGACCTACGAGCAGTACTTC.

The gene calls are TRBV10-1 and TRBJ2-7; D is ambiguous. Germline assignment: CDR1 WNHNN and CDR2 SYGVQD (reference sequence). Trimming shortened V by 10 bases and J by 0 bases, and 10 bases separated the two germline ends. This CDR3 is 12 amino acids long. CDR3 loop: CATTTSSYEQYF. The CDR3 DNA reads as TGCGCCACCACGACAAGCTCCTACGAGCAGTACTTC.

V and J are TRBV6-5 and TRBJ1-1; D not resolved. Per germline, CDR1 MNHEY and CDR2 SVGAGI. The V and J ends lost 8 bases and 3 bases respectively, with 13 bases between them. This CDR3 comprises 13 residues. In DNA, the CDR3 is TGTGCCAGCCGTAGTATCTCGGACACTGAAGCTTTCTTT. It is translated as CASRSISDTEAFF.

The CDR3 nucleotides are TGTGCCAGCACAACTAGCTTAGATGAGCAGTTCTTC. Amino acids: CASTTSLDEQFF. The chain joins TRBV2 to TRBJ2-1; the D gene is possibly TRBD2 (6 bases). V was cut by 7 bases and J by 8 bases, with 12 bases left in between. CDR1 is SNHLY, CDR2 FYNNEI, per germline. The CDR3 is made up of 12 amino acids.

This clone was detected only a few times. The rearrangement links TRBV5-4 to TRBJ2-1; 10 bases are a match to TRBD2. Germline CDR1 SGHNT, CDR2 YYREEE (reference sequence). The CDR3 is 18 residues long. V dropped 10 bases and J dropped 0; count of bases not matched to a gene: 16. In nucleotides, the CDR3 is TGTGCCGCCGGGCCGAGTCTAGCGGGAGTCAGCTCCTACAATGAGCAGTTCTTC. It is translated as CAAGPSLAGVSSYNEQFF.

CDR3 nucleotides: TGTGCCAGCAATGGGTGGGCCTCATTACCCCTCCACTTT. This sequence encodes CASNGWASLPLHF. The rearrangement uses TRBV28 and TRBJ1-6; no definite D call. CDR3 length: 13 amino acids. Germline V gene lookup returns CDR1 MDHEN and CDR2 SYDVKM. The V gene lost 7 bases and the J gene lost 12 bases, with 16 bases spanning the gap.

The gene calls are TRBV27 and TRBJ2-3; maybe TRBD1 (5 bases). Per the germline V gene, CDR1 is MNHEY and CDR2 is SMNVEV (reference sequence). Trimming removed 5 bases at V and 0 bases at J, with 12 bases between. The CDR3 length is 15 residues. The CDR3 region is CASSPRQTSTDTQYF. The CDR3 bases are TGTGCCAGCAGTCCTCGACAGACAAGCACAGATACGCAGTATTTT.

The chain combines TRBV5-1 with TRBJ2-1, with TRBD1 identical over 10 bases. The V segment lost 0 bases and the J segment 4 bases; nucleotides outside the gene matches: 1. CDR1 is SGHRS, CDR2 YFSETQ, per germline. The CDR3 runs to 15 residues. CDR3 region: CASSLAGQGYNEQFF. CDR3 nucleotide sequence: TGCGCCAGCAGCTTGGCGGGACAGGGGTACAATGAGCAGTTCTTC.

The J gene is TRBJ2-2, the V gene TRBV2; TRBD2 is a possible D gene (5 bases). The germline CDR1 and CDR2 sequences are SNHLY and FYNNEI. The V gene lost 7 bases and the J gene lost 5 bases, with 17 bases spanning the gap. The CDR3 runs to 15 residues. In nucleotides, the CDR3 is TGTGCCAGCATTCGGGAAAAAGCTTTAACCGGGGAGCTGTTTTTT. Amino acids: CASIREKALTGELFF.

The J gene is TRBJ2-5, the V gene TRBV27, with 10 bases matching TRBD2. CDR1 is MNHEY and CDR2 is SMNVEV in the germline V gene (reference sequence). This CDR3 spans 15 amino acids. After removal of 2 bases from V and 4 bases from J, the junction contained 4 bases not matched to a gene. CDR3: CASSLLGLARETQYF. In DNA form, the CDR3 reads TGTGCCAGCAGTTTACTGGGACTAGCGAGAGAGACCCAGTACTTC.